A single sample is the source of the 30 T cell receptor beta chains below, sequenced in a study of blood T cell repertoires in COVID-19. Assay used: immunoSEQ multiplex PCR; TCRdb lists only in-frame clones, some missing. Of 200,000 to 250,000 clones in the sample, around four fifths are singletons; the top ten hold approximately 8%. The source material was peripheral blood. The receptors stem from a woman in her forties or fifties with active or convalescent COVID-19.

The V call is TRBV28, the J call TRBJ1-5; 10 nucleotides line up with TRBD1. The length of the CDR3 is 13 residues. Germline CDR1 and CDR2: MDHEN and SYDVKM. The junction had 2 bases not matched to a gene; V was cut back by 5 bases and J by 7 bases. Here the CDR3 reads CASSPDRGQPQHF. CDR3 nucleotide sequence: TGTGCCAGCAGTCCGGACAGGGGGCAGCCCCAGCATTTT. Drawing the rest from reference TRBV28 and TRBJ1-5, the complete variable domain is DVKVTQSSRYLVKRTGEKVFLECVQDMDHENMFWYRQDPGLGLRLIYFSYDVKMKEKGDIPEGYSVSREKKERFSLILESASTNQTSMYLCASSPDRGQPQHFGDGTRLSIL.

The CDR3 protein is CASGLNTQYF. CDR3 coding DNA: TGTGCCAGCGGACTCAATACGCAGTATTTT. V is TRBV6-5 and J is TRBJ2-3, with D possibly being TRBD2 (5 bases). Looked up from germline, CDR1 is MNHEY and CDR2 is SVGAGI. The CDR3 consists of 10 residues. Trimming cost V 8 bases and J 7 bases, with 7 bases left between them.

The chain employs TRBV2 and TRBJ2-1; TRBD1 aligns across 8 bases. Trimming took 2 bases from V and 5 from J; bases not matched to a gene: 5. This CDR3 is 15 amino acids long. CDR1 and CDR2 (germline): SNHLY, FYNNEI. CDR3 sequence reads: CASSERQGANNEQFF. CDR3 bases: TGTGCCAGCAGTGAAAGGCAGGGGGCGAACAATGAGCAGTTCTTC.

The chain combines TRBV7-9 with TRBJ1-5; D might be TRBD1 (6 bases). Germline loops: CDR1 SEHNR, CDR2 FQNEAQ (reference sequence). The ends were cut back, 5 bases at V and 2 bases at J, with 16 bases in the middle. This CDR3 is built from 16 residues. CDR3 coding DNA: TGTGCCAGCAGCCGAACCGGCAGGGGAGGCAATCAGCCCCAGCATTTT. Its translation is CASSRTGRGGNQPQHF. The variable domain in full, completed from reference TRBV7-9 and TRBJ1-5, reads DTGVSQNPRHKITKRGQNVTFRCDPISEHNRLYWYRQTLGQGPEFLTYFQNEAQLEKSRLLSDRFSAERPKGSFSTLEIQRTEQGDSAMYLCASSRTGRGGNQPQHFGDGTRLSIL.

As to this clone: Distinct nucleotide sequences in the sample also encode this CDR3. The chain carries TRBV6-5 and TRBJ2-2; TRBD2 might be the D (5 bases). Germline lookup yields CDR1 MNHEY and CDR2 SVGAGI. Between the trimmed V and J ends, which lost 6 bases and 1 base, there was a span of 9 bases. The CDR3 covers 14 residues. The CDR3 is CASRNRGNTGELFF. The CDR3 DNA sequence: TGTGCCAGCAGAAACCGGGGGAACACCGGGGAGCTGTTTTTT.

The CDR3: CASSARQGYNEKLFF. The CDR3 region has the DNA TGTGCCAGCAGCGCCCGACAGGGTTACAATGAAAAACTGTTTTTT. The rearrangement uses TRBV3-1 (or the pseudogene TRBV3-2) and TRBJ1-4; 7 positions agree with TRBD1. CDR3 length: 15 residues. Germline CDR1 reads LGHDT; CDR2 reads YNNKEL (reference sequence). Trimming removed 5 bases from V and 5 bases from J; junction bases left unmatched: 8.

The chain uses TRBV13 and TRBJ1-4; the D is unclear. The germline CDR1 and CDR2 sequences are PRHDT and FYEKMQ (reference sequence). CDR3 length equals 13 residues. Between the trimmed V and J ends, which lost 5 bases and 6 bases, there was a span of 10 bases. CDR3 protein: CASSPGAYEKLFF. DNA for the CDR3: TGTGCCAGCAGCCCTGGAGCGTATGAAAAACTGTTTTTT.

This chain links TRBV6-5 with TRBJ2-1; D unresolved. With 9 bases removed from V and 8 bases from J, the gap between germline ends came to 11 bases. Per the germline V gene, CDR1 is MNHEY and CDR2 is SVGAGI. The CDR3 has 11 residues. CDR3 coding DNA: TGTGCCAGTAGCCTCGCGGATGAGCAGTTCTTC. Translating it yields CASSLADEQFF.

The CDR3 region is CASSLKQYNSPLHF. The CDR3 nucleotides are TGTGCCAGCAGCTTAAAACAGTATAATTCACCCCTCCACTTT. The chain recombines TRBV13 with TRBJ1-6; D is unresolved. Germline loops: CDR1 PRHDT, CDR2 FYEKMQ (reference sequence). CDR3 length equals 14 residues. V dropped 2 bases and J dropped 4 bases, with 6 bases sitting between them.

This chain uses TRBV5-1 with TRBJ2-7; 11 positions agree with TRBD2. V shed 4 bases, J shed 5 bases, and the junction held 8 bases outside the gene matches. The length of the CDR3 is 15 residues. CDR1 is SGHRS and CDR2 is YFSETQ in the germline V gene. DNA for the CDR3: TGCGCCAGCAGCCCTACTAGCGGGAGTATCCACGAGCAGTACTTC. Encoded protein: CASSPTSGSIHEQYF.

This chain joins TRBV29-1 and TRBJ2-2; 13 nucleotides align to TRBD2. The CDR3 is made up of 17 amino acids. CDR1 is SQVTM, CDR2 ANQGSEA, per germline. V shed 2 bases, J shed 5 bases, and the junction held 8 bases outside the gene matches. CDR3 in amino acids: CSVERTSGSLGTGELFF. The CDR3 nucleotides read TGCAGCGTTGAACGGACTAGCGGGAGTTTGGGGACCGGGGAGCTGTTTTTT.

V usage is TRBV16 and J usage is TRBJ1-2; D remains ambiguous. V was trimmed by 2 bases and J by 1 base, leaving 5 bases between them. The length of the CDR3 is 13 residues. Per germline, CDR1 KGHSY and CDR2 FQNENV. CDR3 protein: CASSQPRNYGYTF. The CDR3 nucleotides read TGTGCCAGCAGCCAACCCCGTAACTATGGCTACACCTTC. The full variable domain, its missing parts supplied by reference TRBV16 and TRBJ1-2, is GEEVAQTPKHLVRGEGQKAKLYCAPIKGHSYVFWYQQVLKNEFKFLISFQNENVFDETGMPKERFSAKCLPNSPCSLEIQATKLEDSAVYFCASSQPRNYGYTFGSGTRLTVV.

CDR3 in amino acids: CASSEFIFDGQGASSNQPQHF. CDR3 nucleotide sequence: TGTGCCAGCAGTGAATTTATATTTGACGGACAGGGGGCGAGTAGCAATCAGCCCCAGCATTTT. This chain links TRBV6-1 with TRBJ1-5; 11 bases line up with TRBD1. CDR3 length: 21 amino acids. Losses at the gene ends were 2 bases for V and 0 bases for J; bases not matched to a gene: 15. The germline V gene has CDR1 MNHNS and CDR2 SASEGT.

The chain employs TRBV7-7 and TRBJ2-5, with 7 nucleotides matching TRBD2. The CDR3 runs to 15 residues. V was clipped by 5 bases and J by 4 bases; unmatched bases: 10. Germline V gene sequence: CDR1 SSHAT, CDR2 FNYEAQ (reference sequence). The CDR3 is CASSRTSALRETQYF. The CDR3 nucleotides are TGTGCCAGCAGCCGTACTAGCGCACTTAGAGAGACCCAGTACTTC. The whole variable domain, filled in from reference TRBV7-7 and TRBJ2-5, reads GAGVSQSPRYKVTKRGQDVTLRCDPISSHATLYWYQQALGQGPEFLTYFNYEAQPDKSGLPSDRFSAERPEGSISTLTIQRTEQRDSAMYRCASSRTSALRETQYFGPGTRLLVL.

V usage is TRBV7-9 and J usage is TRBJ2-5; TRBD2 matches 7 bases. The germline CDR1 and CDR2 sequences are SEHNR and FQNEAQ (reference sequence). J was trimmed by 7 bases and V by 4 bases; bases with no gene match: 9. The CDR3 covers 14 residues. CDR3 nucleotides: TGTGCCAGCAGCTGGGAGGGCGGTTTAAGGACCCAGTACTTC. This sequence encodes CASSWEGGLRTQYF.

The chain is built from TRBV2 and TRBJ1-2; TRBD1 matches at 7 bases. Per the germline V gene, CDR1 is SNHLY and CDR2 is FYNNEI. The V segment lost 5 bases and the J segment 8 bases; nucleotides outside the gene matches: 8. This CDR3 has 13 residues. CDR3 bases: TGTGCCAGCAGTCCGACAGGGACGGGCGGCTACACCTTC. As protein: CASSPTGTGGYTF. Full variable domain (rest looked up from reference TRBV2 and TRBJ1-2): EPEVTQTPSHQVTQMGQEVILRCVPISNHLYFYWYRQILGQKVEFLVSFYNNEISEKSEIFDDQFSVERPDGSNFTLKIRSTKLEDSAMYFCASSPTGTGGYTFGSGTRLTVV.

V is TRBV5-1 and J is TRBJ2-3, with TRBD2 matching over 10 bases. The ends lost 5 bases at V and 4 bases at J; junction bases unmatched: 7. From germline, CDR1 is SGHRS and CDR2 YFSETQ. CDR3 size: 15 residues. Here the CDR3 DNA reads TGCGCCAGCAGTTGGAGCGGGAGGGGAGCAGATACGCAGTATTTT. Its translation is CASSWSGRGADTQYF.

The V call is TRBV11-2, the J call TRBJ1-1; D not certain. Germline-derived CDR1 and CDR2 are SGHAT and FQNNGV. The CDR3 length is 13 residues. Trimming took off 4 bases at V and 0 bases at J, with 6 bases between the two ends. The CDR3 here is CASSSHVNTEAFF. CDR3 bases: TGTGCCAGCAGCTCACATGTGAACACTGAAGCTTTCTTT.

This chain uses TRBV12-2 with TRBJ2-1; the tabulated D call, TRBD2, remains unverified against the DNA. TRBV12-2 is reported as a pseudogene. This CDR3 comprises 15 residues. The DNA of the CDR3 is TGTGCAAGTCGCTTAGCGTGGGGGGGCCCGCATGAGCAGTTCTTC. Its translation: CASRLAWGGPHEQFF.

CDR3 DNA sequence: TGCGCCAGCAGCCAAGTCCTCCAGGCCTCTGGGGCCAACGTCCTGACTTTC. As protein: CASSQVLQASGANVLTF. V gene TRBV4-1 combines with J gene TRBJ2-6; D gene ambiguous. Trimming removed 1 base at V and 0 bases at J, with 10 bases between. The CDR3 loop spans 17 amino acids. Germline V gene data show CDR1 as MGHRA and CDR2 as YSYEKL.

In this sample, this clone turned up a few times. The chain joins TRBV2 to TRBJ1-5, with 10 bases matching TRBD1. CDR3 length: 15 amino acids. Trimming cost V 9 bases and J 7 bases; bases outside gene matches: 12. Germline V gene sequence: CDR1 SNHLY, CDR2 FYNNEI. The CDR3 loop reads CASGRDRGMAQPQHF. The CDR3 DNA reads as TGTGCCAGTGGACGGGACAGGGGTATGGCACAGCCCCAGCATTTT.

There are a few counts of this clone. The rearrangement links TRBV6-5 to TRBJ1-1; D gene ambiguous. Germline V gene data show CDR1 as MNHEY and CDR2 as SVGAGI. Deletions cut 7 bases from V and 3 bases from J, with 15 bases between. This CDR3 has 14 amino acids. CDR3 loop: CASKQSLGDTEAFF. CDR3 in DNA: TGTGCCAGCAAACAGTCTCTCGGGGACACTGAAGCTTTCTTT.

The rearrangement uses TRBV7-9 and TRBJ2-5; 9 bases match TRBD1. J lost 4 bases, V lost 6 bases, and 9 bases had no gene match. CDR1 is SEHNR and CDR2 is FQNEAQ in the germline V gene (reference sequence). This CDR3 is built from 15 residues. Here the CDR3 DNA reads TGTGCCAGCAGTTACGGACAGGGGAGGGCAGAGACCCAGTACTTC. As protein: CASSYGQGRAETQYF.

The rearrangement uses TRBV7-2 and TRBJ1-5, with a tentative D call TRBD1 (6 bases). Germline lookup yields CDR1 SGHTA and CDR2 FQGNSA. The CDR3 length is 12 residues. Trimming shortened V by 6 bases and J by 7 bases, and 10 bases separated the two germline ends. The CDR3 sequence: CASRAGVQPQHF. In DNA, the CDR3 is TGTGCCAGCAGAGCAGGGGTGCAGCCCCAGCATTTT.

A remark on this clone: One end of the junction is discordant with germline, which a read error may explain. The chain links TRBV18 to TRBJ1-2; 7 nucleotides line up with TRBD1. Germline V gene sequence: CDR1 KGHSH, CDR2 LQKENI. The CDR3 consists of 13 residues. The CDR3 bases are TGTGCCAGTTCACCGGCAGGGGGCTATGGCTACACCTTC. This codes for CASSPAGGYGYTF.

The genes are TRBV6-4 and TRBJ1-6, with D possibly being TRBD1 (6 bases). V was clipped by 2 bases and J by 6 bases, with 11 bases between them. Per the germline V gene, CDR1 is MRHNA and CDR2 is SNTAGT. The CDR3 is 15 residues long. CDR3: CASSDDTGSNSPLHF. The CDR3, as DNA: TGTGCCAGCAGTGACGATACAGGGAGTAATTCACCCCTCCACTTT.

The J gene is TRBJ1-5, the V gene TRBV5-1; 9 nucleotides agree with TRBD1. This CDR3 region has 14 residues. Trimming removed 4 bases from V and 10 bases from J; junction bases left unmatched: 9. Germline V CDR1 and CDR2: SGHRS, YFSETQ. CDR3 nucleotides: TGCGCCAGCAGCACAGCCGGGACAGGGAGCCCCCAGCATTTT. Its translation is CASSTAGTGSPQHF.

The chain couples TRBV25-1 to TRBJ2-7, with 8 bases lining up with TRBD1. V shed 6 bases, J shed 6 bases, and the junction held 7 bases outside the gene matches. CDR3 size: 13 residues. Germline V lookup: CDR1 MGHDK, CDR2 SYGVNS. CDR3 residues: CASRGQVASEQYF. The CDR3 DNA reads as TGTGCCAGCAGGGGACAGGTTGCTTCCGAGCAGTACTTC.

The V call is TRBV28, the J call TRBJ1-5, with 7 bases that match TRBD1. Germline lookup yields CDR1 MDHEN and CDR2 SYDVKM. This CDR3 contains 16 residues. V was clipped by 7 bases and J by 1 base; unmatched bases: 10. In DNA, the CDR3 is TGTGCCAGCATGGCCTCGGACAGGCGCAGCAATCAGCCCCAGCATTTT. Translation gives CASMASDRRSNQPQHF.

The chain is built from TRBV5-1 and TRBJ2-3; tentatively, D is TRBD2 (6 bases). Per the germline V gene, CDR1 is SGHRS and CDR2 is YFSETQ. The CDR3 spans 16 residues. Between the trimmed V and J ends, which lost 2 bases and 2 bases, there was a span of 15 bases. For the CDR3, the DNA is TGCGCCAGCAGCTTAGGCACTAGCCCCTACACAGATACGCAGTATTTT. This translates into CASSLGTSPYTDTQYF.